These 11 T cell receptor beta chains came from one sample sequenced in a study of blood T cell repertoires in COVID-19. TCRdb's copy holds only in-frame clones and misses some; the assay was immunoSEQ multiplex PCR. The sample shows 100,000 to 150,000 clones, 85% of them seen only once. Sequenced material: peripheral blood. These receptors originate from a woman older than 75 with COVID-19, enrolled during active disease.

The rearrangement uses TRBV23-1 and TRBJ2-5; 9 bases fit TRBD1. TRBV23-1 is classed as an ORF, of uncertain function. J gave up 4 bases and V 3 bases, and 6 bases lay outside the gene matches. The CDR3 is 15 residues long. CDR3 bases: TGCGCCAGCAGTCACCCGGGACAGGGTAGAGAGACCCAGTACTTC. The encoded protein is CASSHPGQGRETQYF.

This rearrangement joins TRBV29-1 to TRBJ2-5; TRBD1 aligns across 7 bases. Trimming removed 7 bases from V and 2 bases from J; junction bases left unmatched: 7. The germline gives CDR1 SQVTM, CDR2 ANQGSEA. The CDR3 consists of 13 residues. The CDR3 DNA reads as TGCAGCGCAGCAGGGACAGCTCAAGAGACCCAGTACTTC. Translated: CSAAGTAQETQYF.

The genes are TRBV28 and TRBJ1-5, with D unclear. The CDR3 loop spans 17 amino acids. Germline loops: CDR1 MDHEN, CDR2 SYDVKM. V lost 5 bases and J 0 bases, leaving 17 bases between the germline ends. The DNA of the CDR3 is TGTGCCAGCAGTCTAAGACGGAGTTCATCTAGCAATCAGCCCCAGCATTTT. Residues: CASSLRRSSSSNQPQHF. The complete variable domain, with remaining parts taken from reference TRBV28 and TRBJ1-5, reads DVKVTQSSRYLVKRTGEKVFLECVQDMDHENMFWYRQDPGLGLRLIYFSYDVKMKEKGDIPEGYSVSREKKERFSLILESASTNQTSMYLCASSLRRSSSSNQPQHFGDGTRLSIL.

This chain links TRBV6-2 or TRBV6-3 with TRBJ2-2, with D perhaps matching TRBD1 (5 bases). This CDR3 is 15 amino acids long. V was clipped by 4 bases and J by 0 bases, with 9 bases between them. Germline V gene lookup returns CDR1 MNHEY and CDR2 SVGEGT. In nucleotides, the CDR3 is TGTGCCAGCAGTTTGACAGAAACGAACACCGGGGAGCTGTTTTTT. Translating it yields CASSLTETNTGELFF.

V is TRBV18 and J is TRBJ2-7; tentative D call: TRBD1 (5 bases). The germline V and J ends were trimmed by 1 base and 3 bases, with 10 bases remaining between them. The CDR3 is made up of 14 amino acids. CDR1 and CDR2 from the germline V gene are KGHSH and LQKENI. In DNA form, the CDR3 reads TGTGCCAGCTCACCACAACAGGATGGCTACGAGCAGTACTTC. It encodes CASSPQQDGYEQYF.

V gene TRBV14 combines with J gene TRBJ2-1, with D possibly being TRBD1 (6 bases). Between the trimmed V and J ends, which lost 5 bases and 5 bases, there was a span of 16 bases. This CDR3 spans 15 amino acids. In germline, CDR1 is SGHDN, CDR2 FVKESK. CDR3 protein: CASSNIGQLNNEQFF. For the CDR3, the DNA is TGTGCCAGCAGCAATATCGGACAGCTTAACAATGAGCAGTTCTTC.

This rearrangement joins TRBV29-1 to TRBJ2-5; TRBD1 agrees at 7 bases. This CDR3 contains 15 residues. The V gene's germline CDR1 is SQVTM and CDR2 ANQGSEA. Unmatched junction bases numbered 11, after V lost 6 bases and J lost 1 base. The CDR3 here is CSVRTGATPQETQYF. In nucleotides, the CDR3 is TGCAGCGTCCGTACAGGGGCGACCCCCCAAGAGACCCAGTACTTC.

This clone was seen a handful of times. The gene calls are TRBV5-1 and TRBJ2-5, with 7 bases matching TRBD1. V lost 4 bases and J lost 0; bases outside the gene matches: 12. Germline V gene lookup returns CDR1 SGHRS and CDR2 YFSETQ. The CDR3 sequence is 17 residues long. The CDR3 DNA reads as TGCGCCAGCAGCCCAGATCGGGCAGGGGGAAACCAAGAGACCCAGTACTTC. Translated, it gives CASSPDRAGGNQETQYF.

This chain uses TRBV28 with TRBJ2-2, with D tentatively TRBD1 (5 bases). The CDR3 loop spans 17 amino acids. Trimming took off 1 base at V and 0 bases at J, with 12 bases between the two ends. The germline gives CDR1 MDHEN, CDR2 SYDVKM. For the CDR3, the DNA is TGTGCCAGCAGTTTATCAGACAGTCTAGCGAACACCGGGGAGCTGTTTTTT. It yields the protein CASSLSDSLANTGELFF.

V usage is TRBV7-2 and J usage is TRBJ2-7; D gene ambiguous. Trimming cost V 5 bases and J 1 base, with 3 bases left between them. This CDR3 is 11 amino acids long. Germline V lookup: CDR1 SGHTA, CDR2 FQGNSA. The CDR3 here is CASSPSYEQYF. In nucleotides, the CDR3 is TGTGCCAGCAGCCCATCCTACGAGCAGTACTTC.

This chain links TRBV6-2 or TRBV6-3 with TRBJ2-2; possibly TRBD1 for D (6 bases). Looked up from germline, CDR1 is MNHEY and CDR2 is SVGEGT. The CDR3 has 15 residues. Trimming pared 4 bases from V and 5 bases from J, leaving 14 bases between. CDR3 DNA: TGTGCCAGCAGTTCAGGGGCGGTATGGACCGGGGAGCTGTTTTTT. It is translated as CASSSGAVWTGELFF.